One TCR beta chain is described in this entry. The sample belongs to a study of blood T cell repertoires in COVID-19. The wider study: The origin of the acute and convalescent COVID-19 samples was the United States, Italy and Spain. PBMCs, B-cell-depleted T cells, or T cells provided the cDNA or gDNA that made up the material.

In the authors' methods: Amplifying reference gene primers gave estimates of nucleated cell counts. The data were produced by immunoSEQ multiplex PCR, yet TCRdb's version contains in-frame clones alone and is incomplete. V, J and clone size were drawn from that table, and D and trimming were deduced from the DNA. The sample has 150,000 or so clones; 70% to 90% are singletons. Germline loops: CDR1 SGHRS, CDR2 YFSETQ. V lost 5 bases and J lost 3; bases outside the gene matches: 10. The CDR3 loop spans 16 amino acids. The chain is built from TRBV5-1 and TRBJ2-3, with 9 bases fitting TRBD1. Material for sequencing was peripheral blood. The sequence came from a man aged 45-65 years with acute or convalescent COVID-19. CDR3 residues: CASRHYRDRDTDTQYF. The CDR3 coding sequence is TGCGCCAGCAGACATTACCGGGACAGGGATACAGATACGCAGTATTTT.